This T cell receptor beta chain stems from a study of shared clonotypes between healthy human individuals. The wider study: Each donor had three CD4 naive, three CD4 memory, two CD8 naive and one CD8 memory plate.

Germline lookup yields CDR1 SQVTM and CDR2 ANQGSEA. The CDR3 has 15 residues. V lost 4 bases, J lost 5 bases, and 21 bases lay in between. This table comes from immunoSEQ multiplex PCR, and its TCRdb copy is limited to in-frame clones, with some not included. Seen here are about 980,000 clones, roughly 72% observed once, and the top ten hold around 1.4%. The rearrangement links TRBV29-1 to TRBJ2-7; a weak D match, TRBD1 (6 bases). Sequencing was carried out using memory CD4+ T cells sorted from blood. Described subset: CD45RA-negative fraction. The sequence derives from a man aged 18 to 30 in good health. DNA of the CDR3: TGCAGCGTTGTAAACAGGGACCGACCTCTCGACGAGCAGTACTTC. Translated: CSVVNRDRPLDEQYF.